This T cell receptor beta chain came from a study of shared clonotypes between healthy human individuals. V shed 9 bases and J shed 1 base, with 16 bases lying between them. Germline CDR1 reads SGHRS; CDR2 reads YFSETQ. This CDR3 has 14 residues. Each of the donors was a healthy adult who was HIV-negative and had not had a recent acute infection or vaccination. Of note for this clone: Antigen specificity is unknown.

Generated by immunoSEQ multiplex PCR, the TCRdb table keeps only in-frame clones and is missing some. The sample holds around 2.5 million clones, 93% seen once. General observations from the study: Sharing across four donors was seen in around 5% of naive CD4 clonotypes.

The sequenced sample was naive CD4+ T cells from PBMCs. Subset defined: CD45RA+ positively selected. This chain connects TRBV5-1 to TRBJ1-1, with a possible D match to TRBD1 (5 bases). The clonotype was recovered from a man between 18 and 29 years old in good health. Some clones in this sample may be carry-over from other donors' samples. The DNA of the CDR3 is TGCGCCACCACGGGGAGGGGTCGGAACACTGAAGCTTTCTTT. This encodes CATTGRGRNTEAFF.